The clone carrying this T cell receptor beta chain has at least ten counts. The data derive from a study of low-dose radiotherapy and immunotherapy resistance in tumors. Germline loops: CDR1 SNHLY, CDR2 FYNNEI. CDR3 length: 14 amino acids. The ends were cut back, 4 bases at V and 3 bases at J, with 13 bases in the middle. Time point reported: after trial treatment. As to treatment: LDRT plus nivolumab, ipilimumab, low-dose cyclophosphamide and aspirin (RACIN trial). Nivolumab, ipilimumab, aspirin, low-dose cyclophosphamide and low-dose radiotherapy were given to donors. Patients deemed eligible presented with advanced solid tumors lacking tumor-infiltrating lymphocytes. TRAV- and TRBV-specific primers, spanning alpha and beta chains, primed first-strand cDNA. TCRs underwent 20 PCR cycles of amplification with a constant-region primer and V-primer adapter. By in vitro transcription, the isolated mRNA was amplified. TCRdb re-called the reads with MiXCR, one entry per CDR3 protein. Of 95,000 to 100,000 distinct CDR3 sequences in the sample, roughly 20% were seen once.

This specimen consisted of PBMCs, obtained after low-dose radiotherapy plus immunotherapy. The chain links TRBV2 to TRBJ2-7; a possible D gene is TRBD1 (6 bases). This clonotype was obtained from a male donor with prostate cancer. The CDR3 protein is CASSGSGVDYEQYF. CDR3 nucleotides: TGTGCCAGCAGTGGCTCAGGGGTTGACTACGAGCAGTACTTC.